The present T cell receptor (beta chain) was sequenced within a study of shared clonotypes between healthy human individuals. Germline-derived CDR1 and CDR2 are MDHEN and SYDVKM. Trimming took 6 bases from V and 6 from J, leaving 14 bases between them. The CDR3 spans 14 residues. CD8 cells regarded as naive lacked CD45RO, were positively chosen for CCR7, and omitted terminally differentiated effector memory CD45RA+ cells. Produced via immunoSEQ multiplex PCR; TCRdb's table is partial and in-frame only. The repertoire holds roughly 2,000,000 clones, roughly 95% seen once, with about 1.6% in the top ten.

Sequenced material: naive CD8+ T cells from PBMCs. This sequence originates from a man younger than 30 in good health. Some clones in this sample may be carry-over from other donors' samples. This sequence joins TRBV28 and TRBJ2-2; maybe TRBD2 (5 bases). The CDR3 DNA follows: TGTGCCAGCAGCCTACTAGGGCAGGCCGGGGAGCTGTTTTTT. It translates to CASSLLGQAGELFF.